These T cell receptor beta chains were read from a single sample in a study of control samples from healthy donors and cancer patients. Only in-frame clones appear in the TCRdb table, and some are missing; sequencing was by immunoSEQ multiplex PCR. The table shows 130,000 to 150,000 clones, with about 91% occurring only once. Sequencing was done on a sample of blood. The receptor set was obtained from a man between 25 and 39 years old in good health. Each CDR3 is given with its conserved first and last residue. A D gene is named only where the DNA matches it firmly. A row's size may be missing; if present it is once, few, many or a size class.

cdr3_aa	cdr3_nt	j_call	clone_size	d_call	v_call
CASSTLDRGEAYEQYF	TGTGCCAGTAGTACCCTCGACAGGGGAGAGGCCTACGAGCAGTACTTC	TRBJ2-7	-	TRBD1	TRBV19
CASSDLDISNQPQHF	TGTGCCAGCAGTGACTTGGATATTAGCAATCAGCCCCAGCATTTT	TRBJ1-5	-	-	TRBV2
CASSPSNEGYEQYF	TGTGCCAGCTCACCAAGCAACGAGGGATACGAGCAGTACTTC	TRBJ2-7	-	-	TRBV18
CASGSADGYGYTF	TGTGCTAGTGGTTCAGCGGACGGATATGGCTACACCTTC	TRBJ1-2	-	-	TRBV12-5
CAISERTSGYNEQFF	TGTGCCATCAGTGAGCGGACTAGCGGGTACAATGAGCAGTTCTTC	TRBJ2-1	-	TRBD2	TRBV10-3
CASSPSGQAYEQYF	TGTGCCAGCTCACCATCGGGACAGGCCTACGAGCAGTACTTC	TRBJ2-7	-	TRBD1	TRBV18
CASSGSMDRGIYGYTF	TGCGCCAGCAGCGGATCCATGGACAGGGGTATCTATGGCTACACCTTC	TRBJ1-2	-	TRBD1	TRBV5-1
CASSEAGNSNQPQHF	TGTGCCAGCAGTGAAGCCGGAAATAGCAATCAGCCCCAGCATTTT	TRBJ1-5	-	-	TRBV2
CASSSRTGYEQYF	TGTGCCAGCAGTTCTCGGACAGGCTACGAGCAGTACTTC	TRBJ2-7	-	TRBD1	TRBV6-5
CAISGKGAYEQYF	TGTGCCATCAGTGGAAAGGGGGCCTACGAGCAGTACTTC	TRBJ2-7	-	-	TRBV10-3
CASSLEGRGFGTEAFF	TGCGCCAGCAGCTTGGAAGGCAGGGGTTTTGGGACTGAAGCTTTCTTT	TRBJ1-1	-	-	TRBV5-1
CASSQESPSAGGTYEQYF	TGTGCCAGCAGCCAAGAATCCCCCTCCGCGGGGGGTACCTACGAGCAGTACTTC	TRBJ2-7	-	TRBD2	TRBV4-2
CASSVAGRTYEQYF	TGTGCCAGCAGCGTAGCTGGGCGAACCTACGAGCAGTACTTC	TRBJ2-7	-	-	TRBV9
CASSLTGQGAYEQYF	TGTGCCAGCAGCTTGACGGGACAGGGCGCCTACGAGCAGTACTTC	TRBJ2-7	-	TRBD1	TRBV5-4
CASSLLTGGVTEAFF	TGTGCCAGCAGCTTGTTGACAGGGGGTGTAACTGAAGCTTTCTTT	TRBJ1-1	-	TRBD1	TRBV5-5
CASSDITNSNQPQHF	TGTGCCAGCAGTGATATTACGAATAGCAATCAGCCCCAGCATTTT	TRBJ1-5	-	-	TRBV6-1
CASTSGIAFNQPQHF	TGTGCCAGCACTTCGGGGATCGCCTTTAATCAGCCCCAGCATTTT	TRBJ1-5	few	-	TRBV28
CASSPKTSDNEQFF	TGTGCCAGCTCACCTAAAACCTCCGACAATGAGCAGTTCTTC	TRBJ2-1	-	-	TRBV18
CASSRGGGGLAGYNEQFF	TGTGCCAGTAGTAGAGGGGGAGGGGGACTAGCGGGCTACAATGAGCAGTTCTTC	TRBJ2-1	-	TRBD2	TRBV19
CASSLRFEGVGVYSNQPQHF	TGTGCCAGCAGCTTAAGGTTCGAGGGGGTGGGAGTATATAGCAATCAGCCCCAGCATTTT	TRBJ1-5	once	-	TRBV7-8
CASSSAGGTEAFF	TGTGCCAGCAGCTCAGCGGGGGGGACTGAAGCTTTCTTT	TRBJ1-1	once	-	TRBV11-2
CASSPPSGGYTGELFF	TGTGCCAGCAGTCCCCCTAGCGGGGGTTACACCGGGGAGCTGTTTTTT	TRBJ2-2	-	TRBD2	TRBV6-6
CSVEDRPTGALDTQYF	TGCAGCGTTGAAGATCGCCCGACAGGGGCCCTAGATACGCAGTATTTT	TRBJ2-3	-	TRBD1	TRBV29-1
CSVDGTGLNTEAFF	TGCAGCGTTGATGGGACAGGCCTGAACACTGAAGCTTTCTTT	TRBJ1-1	-	TRBD1	TRBV29-1
CASSLRQENTEAFF	TGTGCCAGCAGTCTCCGACAGGAGAACACTGAAGCTTTCTTT	TRBJ1-1	-	-	TRBV7-8
CASSGNRGMGSYNEQFF	TGTGCCAGCAGCGGCAACAGGGGTATGGGCTCCTACAATGAGCAGTTCTTC	TRBJ2-1	-	TRBD1	TRBV11-3
CASSSRTGGTDTQYF	TGTGCCAGCAGTTCCCGGACAGGGGGCACAGATACGCAGTATTTT	TRBJ2-3	-	TRBD1	TRBV6-6
CASSRVRPIRTEAFF	TGCGCCAGCAGTCGAGTCCGGCCGATTCGGACTGAAGCTTTCTTT	TRBJ1-1	once	-	TRBV23-1
CASSIGTVEQYF	TGTGCCAGCAGCATCGGGACTGTCGAGCAGTACTTC	TRBJ2-7	few	-	TRBV5-5
CASSVERRGYEQYF	TGTGCCAGCAGTGTGGAGCGGCGAGGCTACGAGCAGTACTTC	TRBJ2-7	-	-	TRBV6-4
CASSYRTGVGYTF	TGTGCCAGCAGTTACCGGACAGGGGTTGGCTACACCTTC	TRBJ1-2	-	TRBD1	TRBV6-5
CASSFKVTEAFF	TGTGCCAGCAGTTTTAAGGTCACTGAAGCTTTCTTT	TRBJ1-1	-	-	TRBV12-3/TRBV12-4
CASTQNEGGADTQYF	TGTGCCAGCACCCAAAACGAAGGGGGCGCTGATACGCAGTATTTT	TRBJ2-3	-	TRBD1	TRBV6-5
CASSLAGAVTGELFF	TGTGCCAGCAGTTTGGCAGGGGCCGTCACCGGGGAGCTGTTTTTT	TRBJ2-2	-	-	TRBV6-5
CASTLEGGDGYTF	TGCGCCAGCACACTGGAAGGGGGCGATGGCTACACCTTC	TRBJ1-2	once	TRBD1	TRBV5-1
CASSISTGAGNTIYF	TGTGCCAGTAGTATAAGTACAGGGGCTGGAAACACCATATATTTT	TRBJ1-3	-	TRBD1	TRBV19
CASSLIAGGPNEQFF	TGTGCCAGCAGCTTAATAGCGGGGGGGCCGAATGAGCAGTTCTTC	TRBJ2-1	-	TRBD2	TRBV7-3
CASSITGTPSGANVLTF	TGCGCCAGCAGCATAACCGGGACCCCCTCTGGGGCCAACGTCCTGACTTTC	TRBJ2-6	-	-	TRBV5-1
CASSLIGNIHNEQFF	TGTGCCAGCAGCCTCATAGGAAACATACACAATGAGCAGTTCTTC	TRBJ2-1	few	-	TRBV14
CASRVRPGLANSGELFF	TGTGCCAGCAGGGTTAGGCCGGGACTAGCGAATTCCGGGGAGCTGTTTTTT	TRBJ2-2	-	TRBD2	TRBV3-1/TRBV3-2
CASSIDIPPGELFF	TGTGCCAGTAGTATAGATATCCCACCCGGGGAGCTGTTTTTT	TRBJ2-2	-	-	TRBV19
CASSLSGVYEQYF	TGTGCCAGCAGTTTAAGCGGGGTGTACGAGCAGTACTTC	TRBJ2-7	-	TRBD2	TRBV27
CASSRNTEAFF	TGTGCCAGCAGCCGAAACACTGAAGCTTTCTTT	TRBJ1-1	-	-	TRBV6-5
CASSLWGGSYNSPLHF	TGTGCCAGCAGCCTATGGGGAGGGTCCTATAATTCACCCCTCCACTTT	TRBJ1-6	-	-	TRBV14
CASSFTDMNTEAFF	TGCGCCAGCAGCTTCACGGATATGAACACTGAAGCTTTCTTT	TRBJ1-1	-	-	TRBV5-1
CASSLAGGLSYNEQFF	TGTGCCAGCAGCTTAGCGGGGGGGCTCTCCTACAATGAGCAGTTCTTC	TRBJ2-1	-	-	TRBV7-9
CSVAKGSSTDTQYF	TGCAGCGTTGCCAAGGGATCTAGCACAGATACGCAGTATTTT	TRBJ2-3	-	-	TRBV29-1
CASSIVGQRDTQYF	TGTGCCAGTAGTATCGTCGGACAGCGGGATACGCAGTATTTT	TRBJ2-3	once	-	TRBV19
CASSPSSGPNTEAFF	TGTGCCAGCAGTCCAAGTTCGGGGCCGAACACTGAAGCTTTCTTT	TRBJ1-1	-	-	TRBV28